This T cell receptor beta chain was captured in a study of vaccination and CD4 T cells after COVID-19 (dated by TCRdb to 2021 to 2024). Regarding the research as a whole: Every convalescent patient had a positive nasal swab PCR test for SARS-CoV-2, with mild disease in nine patients and severe disease in one. The convalescent cohort included six males and four females, with two Hispanic individuals, seven Caucasians, two Asians and one multiracial person. Two doses of either the Pfizer-BioNTech BNT162b2 vaccine (n=8) or the Moderna mRNA-1273 vaccine (n=2) were administered to participants. Post-COVID blood samples were collected from convalescent patients a median of around 100 days after diagnosis, with a range of roughly 30 to 170 days. Post-vaccine blood samples were collected a median of approximately eleven weeks after the second vaccine dose, ranging from about 13 to 250 days. For three convalescent patients, samples were collected at an early post-vaccination timepoint (day 14) as well as at a late post-vaccination timepoint (days 161 to 241). In fewer than 12 COVID-19 convalescent patients and a few infection-naive healthy vaccine recipients, researchers compared the spike-specific CD4+ TCR repertoire from before mRNA vaccination with the repertoire from after. Overall study results and their limits: Although the median number of SARS-CoV-2-reactive clonotypes went up from around 19 after infection to 38 after vaccination, the increase was not significant. The study included relatively few convalescent patients and did not analyze early timepoints after natural infection. In convalescent patients, a median 86.3% of post-vaccine SARS-CoV-2-reactive clones were detected only after vaccination, and vaccine-specific priming was suggested by this finding. Nearly all vaccine-specific clones in convalescent patients (304 of 307) were mono-reactive for SARS-CoV-2 spike rather than cross-reactive with common cold coronaviruses.

Sample time point, as interpreted from the label and publication: late sampling 161 to 241 days after vaccination in three convalescent patients. Positive SARS-CoV-2 PCR tests in the convalescent patients dated from March to December 2020, before Alpha, Beta and Delta variants emerged in the United States. PBMCs were separated from whole blood using Ficoll-Paque Plus gradient centrifugation and then either used fresh or cryopreserved at -140C. Receptors were amplified or captured by PCR. Sequencing used an Illumina iSeq 100. The authors' pipeline ran thus. Non-productive sequences were filtered out, and CDR3s that did not start with C, did not end with F or W, or were shorter than 7 amino acids were discarded. Levenshtein distances (stringdist) and unrooted phylogenetic trees (ape) in R version 3.6.1 were used to assess CDR3 homology. The public reads were run again by TCRdb, first through fastp at Q25 and then through MiXCR, and only productive beta chains were kept. Entries are consolidated by CDR3 protein sequence, retaining the most common genes and DNA. TCRdb assigned the V and J calls; the authors' analysis was not used. In all, the sample holds about 36,000 distinct CDR3 sequences, and about 35% of those were seen once. Roughly 5.9% of the sample belongs to the ten largest clones.

The CDR1 and CDR2 encoded by the germline V gene are MNHNS and SASEGT. V drops 5 bases and J drops 3 bases, leaving 14 bases in between. Measured from the cysteine to the phenylalanine, the CDR3 is 14 residues long. Only the CDR3 DNA is retained, 42 bases long and in frame from the first base. In the case of this clonotype: Its target antigen remains unknown. The sample holds no much larger clone one base away, and base qualities are not on file.

Sequenced material: CD4+ T cells from blood, taken about 7 months after SARS-CoV-2 vaccination. This TCR was sampled from a human donor who had recovered from COVID-19. The chain is made from TRBV6-1 and TRBJ2-7; the D segment may tentatively be TRBD1 or TRBD2, each giving 5 matched bases. The sequenced DNA: TGTGCCAGCAGTAGAGGGACGGATAACTACGAGCAGTACTTC. It encodes CASSRGTDNYEQYF.